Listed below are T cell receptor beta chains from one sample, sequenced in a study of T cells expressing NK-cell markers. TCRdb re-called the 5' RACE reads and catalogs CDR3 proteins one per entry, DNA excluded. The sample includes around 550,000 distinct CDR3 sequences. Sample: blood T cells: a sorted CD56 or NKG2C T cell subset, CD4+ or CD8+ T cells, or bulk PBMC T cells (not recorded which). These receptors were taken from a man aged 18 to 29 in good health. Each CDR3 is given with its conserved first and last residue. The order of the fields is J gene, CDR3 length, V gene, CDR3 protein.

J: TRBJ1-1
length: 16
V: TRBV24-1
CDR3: CATSDPRARGGTEAFF

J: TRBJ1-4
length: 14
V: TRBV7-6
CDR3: CASSSPATNEKLFF

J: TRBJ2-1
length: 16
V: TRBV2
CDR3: CASSGGTGPGYNEQFF

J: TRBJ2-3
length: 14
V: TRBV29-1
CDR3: CSVGILASTDTQYF

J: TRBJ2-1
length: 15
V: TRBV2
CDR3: CASGLAGRGRNEQFF

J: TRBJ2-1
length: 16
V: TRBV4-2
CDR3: CAAASLGGSHSAEQFF

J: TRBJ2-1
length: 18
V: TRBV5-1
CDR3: CASSFVSGSTGGGNEQFF

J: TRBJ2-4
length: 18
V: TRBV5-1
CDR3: CASSAQLSPGGAKNIQYF

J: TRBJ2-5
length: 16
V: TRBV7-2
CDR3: CASSPSSGSVSETQYF

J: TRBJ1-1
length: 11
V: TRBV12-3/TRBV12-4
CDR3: CASVFTSEAFF

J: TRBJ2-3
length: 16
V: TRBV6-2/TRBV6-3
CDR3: CASSYGHSGRTDTQYF

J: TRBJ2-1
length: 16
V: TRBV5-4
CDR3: CASSLGEGPRLDEQFF

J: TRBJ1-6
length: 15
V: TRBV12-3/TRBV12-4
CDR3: CASSLALGAGSPLHF

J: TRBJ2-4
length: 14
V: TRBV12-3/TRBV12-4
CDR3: CASSSTNLPYIQYF

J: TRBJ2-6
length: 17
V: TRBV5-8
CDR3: CASRLELTGTGANVLTF

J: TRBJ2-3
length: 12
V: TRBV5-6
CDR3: CASSLGAGTQYF

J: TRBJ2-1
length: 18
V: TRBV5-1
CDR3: CASSPDGLAGGTGNEQFF

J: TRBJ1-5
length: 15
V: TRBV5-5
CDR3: CASSLAGAINQPQHF

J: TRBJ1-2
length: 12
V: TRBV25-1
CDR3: CASETENYGYTF

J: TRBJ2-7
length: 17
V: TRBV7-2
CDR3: CASSPTIAGANFDEQYF

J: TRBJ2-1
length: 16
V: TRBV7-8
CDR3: CASSSLPRGSYNEQFF

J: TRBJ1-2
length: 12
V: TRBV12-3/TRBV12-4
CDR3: CASSFPDHGYTF

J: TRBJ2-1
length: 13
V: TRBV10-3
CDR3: CAIRLESYNEQFF

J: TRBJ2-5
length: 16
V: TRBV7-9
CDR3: CASSTERAGAQETQYF

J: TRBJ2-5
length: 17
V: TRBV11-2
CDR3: CASSPHPSGRRQETQYF

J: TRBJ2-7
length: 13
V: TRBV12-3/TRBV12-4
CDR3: CASTLAGGWEQYF

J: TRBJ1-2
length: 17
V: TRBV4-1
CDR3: CASSQEAQGTINYGYTF

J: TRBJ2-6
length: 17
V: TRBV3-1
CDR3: CASSPGDVFVGANVLTF

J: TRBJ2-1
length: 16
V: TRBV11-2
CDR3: CASSFMGLAGSNEQFF

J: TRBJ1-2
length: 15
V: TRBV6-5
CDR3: CASSYGRGATYGYTF

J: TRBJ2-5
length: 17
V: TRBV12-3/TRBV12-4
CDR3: CASSPGVIAGGYQGEYF

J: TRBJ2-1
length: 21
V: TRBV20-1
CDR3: CSARDPIPGTSGFSSYNEQFF

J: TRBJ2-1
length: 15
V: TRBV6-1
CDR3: CASSGTSGSPNEQFF

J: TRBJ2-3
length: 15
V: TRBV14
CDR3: CASSQDVGFPDTQYF

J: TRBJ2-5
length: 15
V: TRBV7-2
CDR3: CASSFPSGGRETQYF

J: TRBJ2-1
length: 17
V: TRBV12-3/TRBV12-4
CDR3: CASSVGVLAGGHNEQFF

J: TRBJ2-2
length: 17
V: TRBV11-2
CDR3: CASSLDPLAVPSGELFF

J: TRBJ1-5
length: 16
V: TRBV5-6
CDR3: CASSLFEGLGNQPQHF

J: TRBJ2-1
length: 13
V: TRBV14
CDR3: CASSQLGPGEQFF

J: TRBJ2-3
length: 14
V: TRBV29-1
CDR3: CSVRIGRFTDTQYF

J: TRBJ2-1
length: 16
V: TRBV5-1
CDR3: CASSLAPGTGRNEQFF

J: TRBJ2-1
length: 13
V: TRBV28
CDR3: CASMSRRANEQFF

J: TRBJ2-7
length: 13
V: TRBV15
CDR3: CATSFDNSYEQYF

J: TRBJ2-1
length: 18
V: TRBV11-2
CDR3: CASSFNPGLATSYNEQFF

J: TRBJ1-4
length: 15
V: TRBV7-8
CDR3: CASAAGTGGSEKLFF

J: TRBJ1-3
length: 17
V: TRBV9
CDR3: CASSVTSWGQSGNTIYF

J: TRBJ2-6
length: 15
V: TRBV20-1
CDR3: CSAGGQGTGANVLTF

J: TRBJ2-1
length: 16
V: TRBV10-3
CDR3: CAISESLAGGKNEQFF

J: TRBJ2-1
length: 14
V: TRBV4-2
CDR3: CASSHGTGKVEQFF

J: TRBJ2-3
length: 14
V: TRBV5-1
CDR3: CASSFRAGGDTQYF

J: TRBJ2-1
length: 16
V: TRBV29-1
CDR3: CSVVRDKSSSYNEQFF

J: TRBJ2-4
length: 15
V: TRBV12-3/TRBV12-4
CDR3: CASTKGASGKNIQYF

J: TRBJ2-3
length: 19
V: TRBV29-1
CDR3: CSVEGWTSGRVPSPDTQYF

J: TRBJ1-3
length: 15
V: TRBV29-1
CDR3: CSVEDRGTSGNTIYF

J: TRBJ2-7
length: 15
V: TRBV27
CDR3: CASSRSSGRANEQYF

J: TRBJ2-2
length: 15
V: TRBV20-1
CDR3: CSARDHKRGTGELFF

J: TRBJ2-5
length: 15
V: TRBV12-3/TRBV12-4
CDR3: CASSFDGTLLETQYF

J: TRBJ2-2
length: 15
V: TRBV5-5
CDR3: CASSLPGLMAGELFF

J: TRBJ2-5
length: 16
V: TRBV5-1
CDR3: CASSFQREGRGETQYF